A selection of T cell receptor beta chains follows, all from one sample in a study of cytomegalovirus exposure and HLA in healthy donors. Assay used: immunoSEQ multiplex PCR; TCRdb lists only in-frame clones, some missing. The table lists around 190,000 clones, roughly 9.5% of them singletons. Sequenced sample: PBMCs. The receptors were gathered from a woman in her twenties or thirties in good health and CMV-seropositive. Both conserved end residues are part of each CDR3. The D gene is left open where the match is weak. Some rows have no size entry. The others give once, few or many, or a class for an expanded clone.

D gene: TRBD2
V gene: TRBV6-1
J gene: TRBJ2-1
clone size: few
CDR3 DNA: TGTGCCAGCAGCGAAAGGCTAGCGGGAGGAAACAATGAGCAGTTCTTC
CDR3 protein: CASSERLAGGNNEQFF

D gene: TRBD1
V gene: TRBV28
J gene: TRBJ2-7
clone size: few
CDR3 DNA: TGTGCCAGCACAAAAGGTGGGACAGGGGCTCTCTACGAGCAGTACTTC
CDR3 protein: CASTKGGTGALYEQYF

D gene: TRBD2
V gene: TRBV5-1
J gene: TRBJ2-5
clone size: few
CDR3 DNA: TGCGCCAGCAGCTTGGGGACTAGCGTGTCTAGGGCCCAGTACTTC
CDR3 protein: CASSLGTSVSRAQYF

D gene: NA
V gene: TRBV19
J gene: TRBJ2-2
clone size: few
CDR3 DNA: TGTGCCACGACTCCGGGGTCAACCGGAAACACCGGGGAGCTGTTTTTT
CDR3 protein: CATTPGSTGNTGELFF

D gene: NA
V gene: TRBV9
J gene: TRBJ1-2
clone size: few
CDR3 DNA: TGTGCCAGCAGCGTAGGCACACCGACTAACTATGGCTACACCTTC
CDR3 protein: CASSVGTPTNYGYTF

D gene: NA
V gene: TRBV7-6
J gene: TRBJ1-3
clone size: once
CDR3 DNA: TGTGCCAGCAGCTTAGTCGTGACAGGTTCCATATATTTT
CDR3 protein: CASSLVVTGSIYF

D gene: NA
V gene: TRBV5-1
J gene: TRBJ1-1
clone size: few
CDR3 DNA: TGCGCCAGCAGCACCCTAGGACAGAACACTGAAGCTTTCTTT
CDR3 protein: CASSTLGQNTEAFF

D gene: NA
V gene: TRBV9
J gene: TRBJ2-1
clone size: few
CDR3 DNA: TGTGCCAGCAGCGTATTCCCAGCGGAGGATGAGCAGTTCTTC
CDR3 protein: CASSVFPAEDEQFF

D gene: NA
V gene: TRBV25-1
J gene: TRBJ2-4
clone size: NA
CDR3 DNA: TGTGCCAGCAGTGAAGGGGCGTTAATAGCCAAAAACATTCAGTACTTC
CDR3 protein: CASSEGALIAKNIQYF

D gene: TRBD2
V gene: TRBV5-1
J gene: TRBJ2-7
clone size: NA
CDR3 DNA: TGCGCCAGCAGCGCGACCGGGACTAGCGATTTGCAGTACTTC
CDR3 protein: CASSATGTSDLQYF

D gene: TRBD1
V gene: TRBV13
J gene: TRBJ2-1
clone size: NA
CDR3 DNA: TGTGCCAGCAGCTTACGCGGACAGGGAGACAATGAGCAGTTCTTC
CDR3 protein: CASSLRGQGDNEQFF

D gene: NA
V gene: TRBV6-5
J gene: TRBJ1-1
clone size: few
CDR3 DNA: TGTGCCATCAGCACTGCCGGGGGCACTGAAGCTTTCTTT
CDR3 protein: CAISTAGGTEAFF

D gene: TRBD1
V gene: TRBV5-1
J gene: TRBJ1-2
clone size: few
CDR3 DNA: TGCGCCAGCAGCTCACAGGGGAGCTATGGCTACACCTTC
CDR3 protein: CASSSQGSYGYTF

D gene: NA
V gene: TRBV9
J gene: TRBJ1-2
clone size: NA
CDR3 DNA: TGTGCCAGCAGCGTAGCTAACAGCCCGCTATTGGGCTATGGCTACACCTTC
CDR3 protein: CASSVANSPLLGYGYTF

D gene: NA
V gene: TRBV11-2
J gene: TRBJ2-7
clone size: NA
CDR3 DNA: TGTGCCAGCAGCTTAGTAACGGGGGACTACGAGCAGTACTTC
CDR3 protein: CASSLVTGDYEQYF

D gene: NA
V gene: TRBV15
J gene: TRBJ1-2
clone size: few
CDR3 DNA: TGTGCCACCAGCAGAGATCCAGCGTCCCTTCCGGGCTACACCTTC
CDR3 protein: CATSRDPASLPGYTF

D gene: NA
V gene: TRBV10-1
J gene: TRBJ2-3
clone size: NA
CDR3 DNA: TGCGCCAGCAGTGGGACCTACCGGGGGTCCACAGATACGCAGTATTTT
CDR3 protein: CASSGTYRGSTDTQYF

D gene: NA
V gene: TRBV18
J gene: TRBJ1-1
clone size: NA
CDR3 DNA: TGTGCCAGTCAACCCAAGGACAGAGGGGTGTGGAACACTGAAGCTTTCTTT
CDR3 protein: CASQPKDRGVWNTEAFF

D gene: NA
V gene: TRBV5-4
J gene: TRBJ1-1
clone size: few
CDR3 DNA: TGTGCCAGCAGCCCCGAGAATTGGGGAGGGAATGCTTTCTTT
CDR3 protein: CASSPENWGGNAFF

D gene: TRBD2
V gene: TRBV7-2
J gene: TRBJ2-7
clone size: NA
CDR3 DNA: TGTGCCAGCAGCTTAGCCGCGGTAGCGGGAGGCTTCTTTGCCTACGAGCAGTACTTC
CDR3 protein: CASSLAAVAGGFFAYEQYF

D gene: TRBD1
V gene: TRBV6-1
J gene: TRBJ1-5
clone size: few
CDR3 DNA: TGTGCCACCTTGGACAGGCCCGGCCAGCCCCAGCATTTT
CDR3 protein: CATLDRPGQPQHF

D gene: TRBD2
V gene: TRBV10-3
J gene: TRBJ2-7
clone size: few
CDR3 DNA: TGTGCCATCAGTATTTCTAGCGGGCAATACTACGAGCAGTACTTC
CDR3 protein: CAISISSGQYYEQYF

D gene: TRBD1
V gene: TRBV2
J gene: TRBJ2-1
clone size: few
CDR3 DNA: TGTGCCAGCAGTGCCCTTAACACAGGGGGCAATGAGCAGTTCTTC
CDR3 protein: CASSALNTGGNEQFF

D gene: TRBD1
V gene: TRBV6-1
J gene: TRBJ1-1
clone size: few
CDR3 DNA: TGTGCCAGCAGTGAACAGGGGGTTTACACTGAAGCTTTCTTT
CDR3 protein: CASSEQGVYTEAFF

D gene: TRBD2
V gene: TRBV5-4
J gene: TRBJ2-1
clone size: few
CDR3 DNA: TGTGCCAGCAGCACAGAAGGTGGACTAGCGGGAGAGGATGAGCAGTTCTTC
CDR3 protein: CASSTEGGLAGEDEQFF

D gene: NA
V gene: TRBV29-1
J gene: TRBJ2-7
clone size: few
CDR3 DNA: TGCAGCGTTGTCGGTAACAGAGCTCATGAGCAGTACTTC
CDR3 protein: CSVVGNRAHEQYF